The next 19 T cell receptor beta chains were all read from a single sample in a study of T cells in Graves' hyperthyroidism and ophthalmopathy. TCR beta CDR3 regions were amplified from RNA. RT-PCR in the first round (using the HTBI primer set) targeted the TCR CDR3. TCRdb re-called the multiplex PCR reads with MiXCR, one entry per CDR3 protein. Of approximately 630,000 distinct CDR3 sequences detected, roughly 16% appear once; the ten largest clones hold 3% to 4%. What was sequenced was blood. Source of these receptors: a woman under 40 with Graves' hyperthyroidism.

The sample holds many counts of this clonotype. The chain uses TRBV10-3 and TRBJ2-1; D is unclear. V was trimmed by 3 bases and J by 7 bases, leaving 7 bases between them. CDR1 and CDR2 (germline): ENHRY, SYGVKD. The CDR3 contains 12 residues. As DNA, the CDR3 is TGTGCCATCAGTGATTTAAGGAATGAGCAGTTCTTC. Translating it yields CAISDLRNEQFF.

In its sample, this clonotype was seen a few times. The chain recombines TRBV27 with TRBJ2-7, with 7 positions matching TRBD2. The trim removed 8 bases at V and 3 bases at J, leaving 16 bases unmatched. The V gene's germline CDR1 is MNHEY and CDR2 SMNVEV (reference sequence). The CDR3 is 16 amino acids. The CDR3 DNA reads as TGTGCCAGCTCCAAAGGGGTCCGGGAGGCCGACTACGAGCAGTACTTC. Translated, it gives CASSKGVREADYEQYF.

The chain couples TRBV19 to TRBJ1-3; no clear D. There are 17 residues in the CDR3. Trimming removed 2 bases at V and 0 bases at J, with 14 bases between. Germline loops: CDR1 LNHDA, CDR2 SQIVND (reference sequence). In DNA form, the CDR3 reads TGTGCCAGTAGTATAAGCGGGAGCCGAGTCTCTGGAAACACCATATATTTT. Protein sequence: CASSISGSRVSGNTIYF. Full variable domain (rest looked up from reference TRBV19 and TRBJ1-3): DGGITQSPKYLFRKEGQNVTLSCEQNLNHDAMYWYRQDPGQGLRLIYYSQIVNDFQKGDIAEGYSVSREKKESFPLTVTSAQKNPTAFYLCASSISGSRVSGNTIYFGEGSWLTVV.

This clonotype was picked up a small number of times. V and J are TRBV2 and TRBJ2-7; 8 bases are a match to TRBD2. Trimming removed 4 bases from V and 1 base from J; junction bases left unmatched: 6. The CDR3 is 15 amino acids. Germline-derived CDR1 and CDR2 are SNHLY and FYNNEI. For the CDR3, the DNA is TGTGCCAGCAGTGGTGGAATAGCGGGGTCCTACGAGCAGTACTTC. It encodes CASSGGIAGSYEQYF.

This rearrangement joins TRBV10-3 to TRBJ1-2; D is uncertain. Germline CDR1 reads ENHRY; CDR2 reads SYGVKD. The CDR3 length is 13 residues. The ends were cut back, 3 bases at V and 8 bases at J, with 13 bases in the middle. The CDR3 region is CAISDRGDWGYTF. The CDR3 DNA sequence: TGTGCCATCAGTGACCGGGGAGACTGGGGCTACACCTTC.

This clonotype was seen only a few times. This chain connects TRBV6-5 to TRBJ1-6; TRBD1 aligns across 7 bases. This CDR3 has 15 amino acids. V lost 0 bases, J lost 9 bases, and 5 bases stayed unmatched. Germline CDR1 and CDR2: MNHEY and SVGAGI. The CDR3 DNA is TGTGCCAGCAGTTACTCACAGGGGCAAGCTTCACCCCTCCACTTT. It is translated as CASSYSQGQASPLHF.

Here the CDR3 DNA reads TGTGCCAGCAGCGTAACACAGGGGGCCGGGGAGCTGTTTTTT. Translation: CASSVTQGAGELFF. This chain joins TRBV7-9 and TRBJ2-2; 8 bases line up with TRBD1. Germline values: CDR1 SEHNR, CDR2 FQNEAQ (reference sequence). J lost 6 bases, V lost 5 bases, and 5 bases had no gene match. The CDR3 covers 14 residues.

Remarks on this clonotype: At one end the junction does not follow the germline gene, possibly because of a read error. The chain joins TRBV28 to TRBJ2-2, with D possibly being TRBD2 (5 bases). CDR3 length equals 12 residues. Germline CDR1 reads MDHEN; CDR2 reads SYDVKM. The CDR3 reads CASSQRTGELSF. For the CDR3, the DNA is TGTGCCAGCAGCCAGAGAACCGGGGAGCTGTCTTTT.

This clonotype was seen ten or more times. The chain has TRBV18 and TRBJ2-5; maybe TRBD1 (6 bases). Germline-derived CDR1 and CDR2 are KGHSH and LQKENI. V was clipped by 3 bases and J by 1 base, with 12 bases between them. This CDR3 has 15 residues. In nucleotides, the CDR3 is TGTGCCAGCTCACCTAAGGACAGCTCCCAAGAGACCCAGTACTTC. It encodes CASSPKDSSQETQYF.

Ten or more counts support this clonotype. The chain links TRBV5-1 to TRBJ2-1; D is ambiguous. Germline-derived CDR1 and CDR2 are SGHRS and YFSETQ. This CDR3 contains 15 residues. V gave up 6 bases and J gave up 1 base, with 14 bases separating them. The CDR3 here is CASKLDLKSYNEQFF. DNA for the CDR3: TGCGCCAGCAAATTAGATCTAAAATCCTACAATGAGCAGTTCTTC.

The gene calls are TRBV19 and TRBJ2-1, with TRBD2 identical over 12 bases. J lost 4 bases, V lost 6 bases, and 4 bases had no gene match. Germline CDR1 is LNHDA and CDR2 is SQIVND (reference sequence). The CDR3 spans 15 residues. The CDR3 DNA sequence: TGTGCCAGTAGCTGGACTAGCGGGGAGTACAATGAGCAGTTCTTC. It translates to CASSWTSGEYNEQFF.

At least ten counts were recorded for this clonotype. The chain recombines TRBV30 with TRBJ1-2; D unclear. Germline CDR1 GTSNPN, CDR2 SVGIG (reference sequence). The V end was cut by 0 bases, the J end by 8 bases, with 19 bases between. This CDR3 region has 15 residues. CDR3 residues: CAWSVPGLLSGGYTF. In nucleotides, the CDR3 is TGTGCCTGGAGTGTTCCCGGTTTGTTATCCGGGGGCTACACCTTC.

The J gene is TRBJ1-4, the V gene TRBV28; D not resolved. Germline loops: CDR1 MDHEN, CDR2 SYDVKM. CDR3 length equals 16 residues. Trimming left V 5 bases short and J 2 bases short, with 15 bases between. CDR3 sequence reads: CASSPPGLGTNEKLFF. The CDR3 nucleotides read TGTGCCAGCAGTCCCCCGGGCCTTGGGACTAATGAAAAACTGTTTTTT.

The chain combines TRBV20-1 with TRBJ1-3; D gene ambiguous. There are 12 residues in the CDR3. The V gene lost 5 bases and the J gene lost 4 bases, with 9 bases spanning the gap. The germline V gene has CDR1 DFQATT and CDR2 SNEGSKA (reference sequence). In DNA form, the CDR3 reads TGCAGTGCTCCGGGTTACGGAAACACCATATATTTT. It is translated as CSAPGYGNTIYF.

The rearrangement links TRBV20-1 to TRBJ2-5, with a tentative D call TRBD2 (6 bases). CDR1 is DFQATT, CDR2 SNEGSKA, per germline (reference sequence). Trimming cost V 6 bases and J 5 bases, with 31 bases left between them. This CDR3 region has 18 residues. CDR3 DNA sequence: TGCAGTGCAAAGACTAGGAGTCATATCAAAGGCGGCTGGGAGACCCAGTACTTC. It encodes CSAKTRSHIKGGWETQYF.

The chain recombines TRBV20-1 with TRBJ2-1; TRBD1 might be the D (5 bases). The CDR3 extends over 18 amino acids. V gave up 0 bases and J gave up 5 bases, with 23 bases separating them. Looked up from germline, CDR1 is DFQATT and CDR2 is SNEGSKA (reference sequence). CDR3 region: CSARDGLRESQLHNEQFF. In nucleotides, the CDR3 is TGCAGTGCTAGAGATGGGCTCAGGGAATCCCAGCTTCACAATGAGCAGTTCTTC.

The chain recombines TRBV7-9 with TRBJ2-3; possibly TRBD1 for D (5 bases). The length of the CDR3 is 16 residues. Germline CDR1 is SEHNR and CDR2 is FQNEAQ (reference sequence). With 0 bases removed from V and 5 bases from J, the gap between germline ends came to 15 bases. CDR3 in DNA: TGTGCCAGCAGCTTAGCGCTTGGGCCCCAGGGAGATACGCAGTATTTT. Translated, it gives CASSLALGPQGDTQYF.

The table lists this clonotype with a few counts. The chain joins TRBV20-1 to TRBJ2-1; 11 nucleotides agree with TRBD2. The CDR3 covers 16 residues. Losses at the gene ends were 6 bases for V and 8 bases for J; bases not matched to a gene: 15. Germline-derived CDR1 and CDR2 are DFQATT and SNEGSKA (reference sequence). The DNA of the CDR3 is TGCAGTGCCCCCGGTGGTAGCGGGAGGGCCGTATATGAGCAGTTCTTC. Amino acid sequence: CSAPGGSGRAVYEQFF.

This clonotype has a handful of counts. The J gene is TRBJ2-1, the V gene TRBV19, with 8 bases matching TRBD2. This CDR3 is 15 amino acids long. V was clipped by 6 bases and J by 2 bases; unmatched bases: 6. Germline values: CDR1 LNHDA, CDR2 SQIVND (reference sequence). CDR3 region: CASRWAGGPYNEQFF. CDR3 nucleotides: TGTGCCAGTAGGTGGGCGGGAGGTCCCTACAATGAGCAGTTCTTC.